Listed below are T cell receptor beta chains from one sample, sequenced in a study of beta chain features in type 1 diabetes. TCRdb keeps only in-frame clones here, not all; method: immunoSEQ multiplex PCR. This sample has around 650,000 clones, with 9.5% to 15% found just once. The sample consisted of naive CD4+ T cells from blood. The source is a man aged 25 to 40 with type 1 diabetes. The CDR3 runs from the conserved cysteine through the conserved F or W. For some rows the clone size is stated as once, few or many, or as a class when expanded; others skip it.

v_gene	abundance	j_gene	CDR3aa
TRBV19	.	TRBJ1-5	CASSQDRNNQPQHF
TRBV4-3	.	TRBJ1-4	CASSQENLNEKLFF
TRBV5-1	few	TRBJ2-4	CASSFMGQGLAKNIQYF
TRBV7-9	few	TRBJ2-2	CASSSPGSSDTGELFF
TRBV7-2	.	TRBJ2-2	CASSLEVFPGAKNTGELFF
TRBV7-2	few	TRBJ1-2	CASSFRQGDGYTF
TRBV19	.	TRBJ1-5	CASSPTGVQPQHF
TRBV13	.	TRBJ2-7	CASSLRLSSYEQYF
TRBV4-3	.	TRBJ2-3	CASSQRSDWLSTDTQYF
TRBV19	.	TRBJ1-4	CASSIVGGYGTNEKLFF
TRBV5-4	few	TRBJ2-1	CASSPGLAGSSYNEQFF
TRBV4-3	.	TRBJ1-1	CASSRSTGRGATEAFF
TRBV4-3	few	TRBJ2-6	CASSQEVDRALAGANVLTF
TRBV7-2	.	TRBJ1-4	CASSALGTAGEKLFF
TRBV25-1	few	TRBJ2-5	CASSEYDLAGGYQETQYF
TRBV29-1	.	TRBJ2-3	CSVRELADTQYF
TRBV5-6	.	TRBJ1-2	CASSSDGRGLGYTF
TRBV7-2	.	TRBJ2-7	CASSLEGTRYYEQYF
TRBV29-1	few	TRBJ1-1	CSVGQTGPTEAFF
TRBV30	few	TRBJ2-3	CAWSIQVGTDTQYF
TRBV11-2	.	TRBJ2-7	CASSLDPRGAYEQYF
TRBV6-5	few	TRBJ1-4	CATWSGRGEKLFF
TRBV15	few	TRBJ1-3	CATSRDLRAAASGNTIYF
TRBV7-9	few	TRBJ1-2	CASSLGGTQWYGYTF
TRBV5-6	.	TRBJ1-3	CASSLTGNTIYF
TRBV5-1	few	TRBJ2-5	CASSSGQGRETQYF
TRBV6-5	.	TRBJ2-7	CASSYGTGLEQYF
TRBV2	few	TRBJ1-1	CASTDVGTEAFF
TRBV7-9	few	TRBJ2-3	CASTLGRGGTDTQYF
TRBV10-2	few	TRBJ1-5	CASSLDRINQPQHF
TRBV9	few	TRBJ2-3	CASKSDRPTDTQYF
TRBV9	.	TRBJ2-7	CASSVGHSSYEQYF